The 28 T cell receptor beta chains below come from one sample, sequenced in a study of CD8 T cells in ankylosing spondylitis. The study, taken as a whole, reports: A motif in TCR beta, a set of eight or nine highly homologous variants, appeared characteristic of ankylosing spondylitis blood.

TCRdb re-analysed the 5' RACE reads in MiXCR, keeping a single row per CDR3 protein. In the table there are 650,000 to 800,000 distinct CDR3 sequences, roughly 19% of which are singletons. No antigen has been assigned to these receptors. The source material was blood, either unsorted or a sorted T cell fraction (not recorded which). The receptors originated from a male donor with ankylosing spondylitis.

The chain couples TRBV11-3 to TRBJ2-5; 10 nucleotides match TRBD1. V was clipped by 5 bases and J by 5 bases; unmatched bases: 8. The germline V gene has CDR1 SGHNT and CDR2 YENEEA. The CDR3 extends over 15 amino acids. The CDR3 protein is CASSSKTGGRETQYF. The CDR3 bases are TGTGCCAGCAGCAGCAAGACAGGGGGCAGGGAGACCCAGTACTTC.

This clonotype came up many times. This chain links TRBV5-1 with TRBJ2-5; 10 nucleotides align to TRBD1. The trim removed 0 bases at V and 1 base at J, leaving 0 bases unmatched. Germline V gene lookup returns CDR1 SGHRS and CDR2 YFSETQ. This CDR3 is built from 15 residues. The CDR3 DNA reads TGCGCCAGCAGCTTGGGGGACAGGGGCCAAGAGACCCAGTACTTC. Translated, it gives CASSLGDRGQETQYF. Together with reference TRBV5-1 and TRBJ2-5, the CDR3 gives the full variable domain: KAGVTQTPRYLIKTRGQQVTLSCSPISGHRSVSWYQQTPGQGLQFLFEYFSETQRNKGNFPGRFSGRQFSNSRSEMNVSTLELGDSALYLCASSLGDRGQETQYFGPGTRLLVL.

This clonotype was counted a few times. J is TRBJ1-6 and V is TRBV4-1; no definite D call. The V end lost 4 bases, the J end lost 4 bases, and 11 bases lay between the germline ends. CDR3 length equals 15 residues. Germline values: CDR1 MGHRA, CDR2 YSYEKL. Here the CDR3 reads CASSPLTGYNSPLHF. The CDR3, as DNA: TGCGCCAGCAGCCCCCTGACGGGGTATAATTCACCCCTCCACTTT.

This clonotype was seen a few times. This chain joins TRBV21-1 and TRBJ1-5; the table's D call, TRBD1, was not checked against the DNA. TRBV21-1 is marked as a pseudogene. The CDR3 extends over 14 amino acids. The CDR3 coding sequence is TGTGCCAGCAGCACAGGGAAGGGGAATCAGCCCCAGCATTTT. Translation gives CASSTGKGNQPQHF.

There are many counts of this clonotype. V gene TRBV5-1 combines with J gene TRBJ1-1; possible D gene TRBD1, 6 bases. The CDR3 spans 14 residues. Germline V gives CDR1 SGHRS, CDR2 YFSETQ. Trimming cost V 0 bases and J 3 bases, with 9 bases left between them. DNA for the CDR3: TGCGCCAGCAGCTTGGGCAGGGGCGACACTGAAGCTTTCTTT. Amino acid sequence: CASSLGRGDTEAFF.

The CDR3 DNA follows: TGTGCCAGCAGCTTTTATCCGGACGAGTGGGGAGAGACCCAGTACTTC. Translated: CASSFYPDEWGETQYF. The V gene is TRBV9, the J gene TRBJ2-5; D ambiguous. Germline CDR1 reads SGDLS; CDR2 reads YYNGEE. The CDR3 covers 16 residues. Between the trimmed V and J ends, which lost 4 bases and 4 bases, there was a span of 20 bases.

This clonotype was observed a few times. The chain employs TRBV7-8 and TRBJ2-3; 12 bases line up with TRBD1. The V gene's germline CDR1 is SGHVS and CDR2 FQNEAQ. The CDR3 is 16 residues long. V was clipped by 4 bases and J by 6 bases; unmatched bases: 8. The CDR3 loop reads CASSSGQGAIGDTQYF. DNA of the CDR3: TGTGCCAGCAGCTCGGGACAGGGGGCTATTGGTGATACGCAGTATTTT.

As for this clonotype: The DNA is omitted, as the CDR3 cannot be located on it reliably, and the CDR3 follows TCRdb's listing. The chain combines TRBV27 with TRBJ2-6; the tabulated D call, TRBD2, remains unverified against the DNA. Germline loops: CDR1 MNHEY, CDR2 SMNVEV (reference sequence). The length of the CDR3 is 12 amino acids, counting both ends. The CDR3 spells CAVGPGANVLTF.

The chain employs TRBV7-2 and TRBJ1-2, with D tentatively TRBD1 (6 bases). V dropped 4 bases and J dropped 4 bases, with 13 bases sitting between them. Per germline, CDR1 SGHTA and CDR2 FQGNSA. This CDR3 region has 14 residues. The DNA of the CDR3 is TGTGCCAGCAGCTCCAAACAGGGTATCTATGGCTACACCTTC. Encoded protein: CASSSKQGIYGYTF.

In its sample, this clonotype was seen a few times. V and J are TRBV5-1 and TRBJ1-6, with D unclear. Germline-derived CDR1 and CDR2 are SGHRS and YFSETQ. V dropped 4 bases and J dropped 1 base, with 21 bases sitting between them. This CDR3 is 19 amino acids long. Here the CDR3 DNA reads TGCGCCAGCAGCACGACGCCTCTTTTCAGAGATTCCTATAATTCACCCCTCCACTTT. Residues: CASSTTPLFRDSYNSPLHF.

The chain links TRBV2 to TRBJ1-1; TRBD1 might be the D (5 bases). The germline V gene encodes CDR1 SNHLY and CDR2 FYNNEI. Trimming removed 2 bases from V and 1 base from J, with 11 bases in between. This CDR3 comprises 15 residues. CDR3 residues: CASSEWQGRNTEAFF. The CDR3, as DNA: TGTGCCAGCAGTGAATGGCAGGGACGGAACACTGAAGCTTTCTTT.

The genes are TRBV4-2 and TRBJ1-6; the D gene is possibly TRBD1 (6 bases). Looked up from germline, CDR1 is LGHNA and CDR2 is YNFKEQ. Trimming pared 0 bases from V and 6 bases from J, leaving 12 bases between. The CDR3 runs 16 residues. The CDR3 region is CASSQEFTGSNSPLHF. In nucleotides, the CDR3 is TGTGCCAGCAGCCAAGAGTTTACAGGGAGTAATTCACCCCTCCACTTT.

This clonotype was seen a few times. The chain carries TRBV29-1 and TRBJ2-5; D not resolved. The CDR3 has 14 residues. The V gene's germline CDR1 is SQVTM and CDR2 ANQGSEA. The V end lost 2 bases, the J end lost 4 bases, and 14 bases lay between the germline ends. The CDR3, as DNA: TGCAGCGTTGAATCCAGATTACAAGGAGAGACCCAGTACTTC. It translates to CSVESRLQGETQYF.

This clonotype was recorded at least ten times. The chain combines TRBV18 with TRBJ1-1, with D perhaps matching TRBD1 (5 bases). The CDR3 has 13 amino acids. CDR1 and CDR2 (germline): KGHSH, LQKENI. V shed 1 base and J shed 3 bases, with 6 bases lying between them. In DNA form, the CDR3 reads TGTGCCAGCTCACCACGGGGGGACACTGAAGCTTTCTTT. This encodes CASSPRGDTEAFF. Together with reference TRBV18 and TRBJ1-1, the CDR3 gives the full variable domain: NAGVMQNPRHLVRRRGQEARLRCSPMKGHSHVYWYRQLPEEGLKFMVYLQKENIIDESGMPKERFSAEFPKEGPSILRIQQVVRGDSAAYFCASSPRGDTEAFFGQGTRLTVV.

A note on this clonotype: At one end, the junction sequence differs from germline, possibly due to a read error. The chain links TRBV28 to TRBJ1-1; D not certain. Germline CDR1 is MDHEN and CDR2 is SYDVKM. The CDR3 length is 15 residues. The CDR3: CASSLSRVGNAEAFF. DNA for the CDR3: TGTGCCAGCAGTTTAAGTAGGGTAGGGAACGCTGAAGCTTTCTTT.

This clonotype was detected ten times or more. Sequence at one end of the junction differs from germline and may be a read error. In nucleotides, the CDR3 is TGCGCCAGCAGCTCCCTAGCGGAAAACACCGGGGAGCTGTTTTTT. It encodes CASSSLAENTGELFF. The chain carries TRBV12-3 or TRBV12-4 and TRBJ2-2, with 7 bases fitting TRBD2. The CDR3 is 15 residues long.

V and J are TRBV15 and TRBJ1-6; TRBD1 matches at 9 bases. The CDR3 sequence is 14 residues long. The V gene end was trimmed by 9 bases and the J gene end by 5 bases; junction bases not matched to a gene: 5. Germline V gene lookup returns CDR1 LNHNV and CDR2 YYDKDF (reference sequence). The CDR3 coding sequence is TGTGCCACTTCCCGGACAGGGGATAATTCACCCCTCCACTTT. Translating gives CATSRTGDNSPLHF.

The chain combines TRBV7-3 with TRBJ2-1; tentative D call: TRBD1 (5 bases). The length of the CDR3 is 15 residues. CDR1 SGHTA and CDR2 FQGTGA come from the germline V gene. V dropped 0 bases and J dropped 6 bases, with 12 bases sitting between them. In DNA form, the CDR3 reads TGTGCCAGCAGCTTAACTTTTGCAGGGCTCAATGAGCAGTTCTTC. Translating it yields CASSLTFAGLNEQFF. Full variable domain (remainder filled in from reference TRBV7-3 and TRBJ2-1): GAGVSQTPSNKVTEKGKYVELRCDPISGHTALYWYRQSLGQGPEFLIYFQGTGAADDSGLPNDRFFAVRPEGSVSTLKIQRTERGDSAVYLCASSLTFAGLNEQFFGPGTRLTVL.

J is TRBJ2-1 and V is TRBV20-1; 8 nucleotides agree with TRBD2. Trimming cost V 1 base and J 3 bases; bases outside gene matches: 8. This CDR3 is 16 amino acids long. The germline CDR1 and CDR2 sequences are DFQATT and SNEGSKA (reference sequence). CDR3 nucleotides: TGCAGTGCTAGAGGCCCAACTAGCGGACTCTACAATGAGCAGTTCTTC. It is translated as CSARGPTSGLYNEQFF.

This clonotype was seen a handful of times. The rearrangement uses TRBV7-9 and TRBJ2-3; 7 positions agree with TRBD2. This CDR3 comprises 15 residues. In germline, CDR1 is SEHNR, CDR2 FQNEAQ (reference sequence). Unmatched junction bases numbered 9, after V lost 3 bases and J lost 6 bases. The CDR3 region is CASSFLERGEDTQYF. The CDR3 DNA is TGTGCCAGCAGCTTCCTCGAGCGGGGTGAGGATACGCAGTATTTT.

The chain is built from TRBV7-2 and TRBJ2-7; D uncertain. Trimming took 3 bases from V and 5 from J, leaving 14 bases between them. The germline V gene has CDR1 SGHTA and CDR2 FQGNSA. The CDR3 is 14 residues long. Here the CDR3 DNA reads TGTGCCAGCAGCTTGGGGTTCGGCCGGGACGAGCAGTACTTC. Translating it yields CASSLGFGRDEQYF.

This chain uses TRBV2 with TRBJ1-5; D gene uncertain. CDR3 length: 14 amino acids. Trimming took off 7 bases at V and 0 bases at J, with 10 bases between the two ends. Per the germline V gene, CDR1 is SNHLY and CDR2 is FYNNEI. CDR3 in amino acids: CASTVQYSNQPQHF. DNA for the CDR3: TGTGCCAGCACGGTACAGTATAGCAATCAGCCCCAGCATTTT.

This clonotype was counted only a few times. V usage is TRBV20-1 and J usage is TRBJ1-1; 9 bases fit TRBD1. The CDR3 is 15 residues long. The V segment lost 3 bases and the J segment 8 bases; nucleotides outside the gene matches: 13. Germline CDR1 reads DFQATT; CDR2 reads SNEGSKA (reference sequence). The CDR3, as DNA: TGCAGTGCTAGCGGGACCGGGACAGGGTATGGAGAAGCTTTCTTT. Translated, it gives CSASGTGTGYGEAFF.

The chain uses TRBV20-1 and TRBJ2-1; 12 bases agree with TRBD2. CDR1 is DFQATT and CDR2 is SNEGSKA in the germline V gene (reference sequence). The length of the CDR3 is 15 residues. The V gene end was trimmed by 3 bases and the J gene end by 6 bases; junction bases not matched to a gene: 6. The CDR3 loop is CSARRASGGANEQFF. CDR3 sequence (DNA): TGCAGTGCTAGGAGGGCTAGCGGGGGGGCCAATGAGCAGTTCTTC.

This chain links TRBV29-1 with TRBJ1-1; tentatively, D is TRBD1 (6 bases). The CDR3 length is 15 residues. The germline V gene has CDR1 SQVTM and CDR2 ANQGSEA. Trimming shortened V by 0 bases and J by 1 base, and 12 bases separated the two germline ends. CDR3 coding DNA: TGCAGCGTTGAAGAAGGGAACAGGGCGAACACTGAAGCTTTCTTT. Translation gives CSVEEGNRANTEAFF.

The rearrangement joins TRBV28 to TRBJ2-7; 9 bases map to TRBD1. V gave up 6 bases and J gave up 0 bases; unmatched junction bases: 15. This CDR3 comprises 18 residues. Germline V gene data show CDR1 as MDHEN and CDR2 as SYDVKM. CDR3 amino acids: CASRGTGLGLLNSYEQYF. As DNA, the CDR3 is TGTGCCAGCAGGGGGACAGGGTTGGGACTTCTAAACTCCTACGAGCAGTACTTC.

This chain links TRBV29-1 with TRBJ1-1, with D hard to call. Trimming shortened V by 3 bases and J by 11 bases, and 13 bases separated the two germline ends. The CDR3 contains 11 residues. Germline V gene lookup returns CDR1 SQVTM and CDR2 ANQGSEA. The CDR3 nucleotides read TGCAGCGTTGATGGCCAGCCTGGGGCTTTCTTT. It is translated as CSVDGQPGAFF.

This clonotype was seen more than once but under ten times. This chain joins TRBV5-1 and TRBJ2-1; D remains unclear. V was shortened by 6 bases and J by 5 bases, with 15 bases between the two germline ends. Germline CDR1 and CDR2: SGHRS and YFSETQ. The CDR3 is 14 residues long. CDR3 residues: CASTPQDWNNEQFF. The CDR3 coding sequence is TGCGCCAGCACCCCACAAGACTGGAACAATGAGCAGTTCTTC.